A selection of T cell receptor beta chains follows, all from one sample in a study of early T cells in non-severe SARS-CoV-2 infection. TCRdb recomputed calls from the 5' RACE reads with MiXCR, one row per CDR3 protein. The table shows about 70,000 distinct CDR3 sequences, with about 14% occurring only once. The sequenced sample was whole blood, obtained at baseline. The receptors were gathered from an adult who was a healthcare worker with PCR-confirmed SARS-CoV-2 infection or an uninfected control (not recorded which). Both conserved end residues are part of each CDR3. D genes are given only for firm matches. Where a row states a size, it is once, few, many or the class of an expanded clone; other rows omit it.

D gene,V gene,clone size,J gene,CDR3 DNA,CDR3 protein
TRBD2,TRBV7-2,few,TRBJ2-3,TGTGCCAGCAGCCCCCGGACTAGCGATACAGATACGCAGTATTTT,CASSPRTSDTDTQYF
.,TRBV10-3,.,TRBJ1-1,TGTGCCATCAGTTCCAACAGGGCGGCCACTGAAGCTTTCTTT,CAISSNRAATEAFF
.,TRBV2,.,TRBJ1-1,TGTGCCAGCAGCTATAGACCGATTAACACTGAAGCTTTCTTT,CASSYRPINTEAFF
.,TRBV29-1,.,TRBJ2-4,TGCAGCGTTGCGGGGCCTTGGGGAAACATTCAGTACTTC,CSVAGPWGNIQYF
.,TRBV27,.,TRBJ2-7,TGTGCCAGCAGTCTTAGCAGGGTCCAGAGCTCCTACGAGCAGTACTTC,CASSLSRVQSSYEQYF
TRBD1,TRBV27,many,TRBJ2-7,TGTGCCAGCAGATCCGGGACAGGGGATAGCGAGCAGTACTTC,CASRSGTGDSEQYF
TRBD2,TRBV10-2,few,TRBJ2-1,TGTGCCAGCAGTGAGTCTAGCGGGAGCTCCTACAATGAGCAGTTCTTC,CASSESSGSSYNEQFF
.,TRBV27,.,TRBJ2-7,TGTGCCAGCAGTTTATCCGACAGGGAGGGCTACGAGCAGTACTTC,CASSLSDREGYEQYF
TRBD2,TRBV10-3,few,TRBJ2-7,TGTGCCATCAGTGATCAAGCGGGAGGCGCCTACGAGCAGTACTTC,CAISDQAGGAYEQYF
.,TRBV6-5,.,TRBJ1-1,TGTGCCAGCACCCCCTCGGGGAGAACGACTGAAGCTTTCTTT,CASTPSGRTTEAFF
.,TRBV6-6,many,TRBJ2-3,TGTGCCAGCAGCTTCGGAGGAAGCACAGATACGCAGTATTTT,CASSFGGSTDTQYF
TRBD2,TRBV28,.,TRBJ2-7,TGTGCCAGCAGGGCGACCGGGACTACCCCCGGGGAGCAGTACTTC,CASRATGTTPGEQYF
.,TRBV7-9,few,TRBJ1-6,TGTGCTGTAGATACTCCCGGGAATTCACCCCTCCACTTT,CAVDTPGNSPLHF
.,TRBV7-9,few,TRBJ2-1,TGTGCCAGCAGCTTAGCTCGAAATGAGCAGTTCTTC,CASSLARNEQFF
.,TRBV20-1,.,TRBJ2-4,TGCAGTGCTACATTGACGCTAGCCAAAAACATTCAGTACTTC,CSATLTLAKNIQYF
TRBD1,TRBV4-1,few,TRBJ1-1,TGCGCCAGCAGCCCCCGACAGGGGGCAGACACTGAAGCTTTCTTT,CASSPRQGADTEAFF
TRBD1,TRBV29-1,many,TRBJ1-1,TGCAGCGTTGCCGGGGCAGTCAGGGGGGAAGCTTTCTTT,CSVAGAVRGEAFF
TRBD2,TRBV29-1,.,TRBJ2-1,TGCAGCGGGGTGGGACTAGCGGGCATTAATGAGCAGTTCTTC,CSGVGLAGINEQFF
.,TRBV10-3,few,TRBJ2-3,TGTGCCATCAAGGGAGACGCAGATACGCAGTATTTT,CAIKGDADTQYF
TRBD2,TRBV10-3,.,TRBJ2-1,TGTGCCATCGGGAGACAGGGAGCGGGAGGCGACTACAATGAGCAGTTCTTC,CAIGRQGAGGDYNEQFF
TRBD1,TRBV5-1,few,TRBJ1-6,TGCGCCAGCAGCTTGGACCCACAGGGGGTAAATTCACCCCTCCACTTT,CASSLDPQGVNSPLHF
TRBD1,TRBV27,few,TRBJ2-6,TGTGCCAGCAGTCTAGACAGGGGTCCTGGGGCCAACGTCCTGACTTTC,CASSLDRGPGANVLTF
TRBD2,TRBV11-3,few,TRBJ2-2,TGTGCCAGCAGCTCCGCGGGGGGGATCACCGGGGAGCTGTTTTTT,CASSSAGGITGELFF
.,TRBV3-1,.,TRBJ2-1,TGTGCCAGCAGCCACCGCGGGGGCGGGAGTACCAATGAGCAGTTCTTC,CASSHRGGGSTNEQFF
.,TRBV3-1,few,TRBJ2-5,TGTGCCAGCAGCCAACAACCGGGCCTTACAGGAGAGACCCAGTACTTC,CASSQQPGLTGETQYF